This T cell receptor beta chain was recovered during a study of CD8+CD57+ T cells in acquired aplastic anemia. In patients chosen for sequencing, flow cytometry had shown CD8+CD57+ cell expansion. This clonotype occurred many times. According to the study, genomic DNA was the template for TCR beta VDJ and CDR3 profiling. TCRdb reprocessed the reads with MiXCR, giving one entry per CDR3 protein. This sample has fewer than 200,000 distinct CDR3 sequences, with 70% to 75% found just once. The CDR3 spans 13 residues. V shed 7 bases and J 1 base; nucleotides not matched to a gene: 2. The material sequenced was sorted CD4+, CD8+, or CD8+CD57+ T cells (not recorded which) from PBMCs. The TCR originated in a human donor with aplastic anemia. The V call is TRBV12-3 or TRBV12-4, the J call TRBJ2-3; 7 bases match TRBD1. CDR3 bases: TGTGCCAGCAAGGGGACAGGCACAGATACGCAGTATTTT. Residues: CASKGTGTDTQYF.